This T cell receptor beta chain was observed in a study of spatial heterogeneity in lung cancer. Only a few counts were recorded for this clonotype. The germline V and J ends were trimmed by 1 base and 0 bases, with 10 bases remaining between them. The CDR3 sequence is 15 residues long. The V gene's germline CDR1 is SGHVS and CDR2 FQNEAQ. Stated time point: sample taken at primary tumor resection. The authors sequenced whole RNA from tumor, nontumor lung or frozen PBMC without sorting. TCRdb re-called the 5' RACE reads through MiXCR, storing one row per CDR3 protein. The table has around 48,000 distinct CDR3 sequences, roughly 5.2% seen once.

The chain links TRBV7-8 to TRBJ2-7; D is possibly TRBD2 (5 bases). This sample comprised PBMCs, obtained at surgery. The source is a male donor with early-stage non-small cell lung cancer. The CDR3 bases are TGTGCCAGCAGCTTAGTGCTTGCGGGCTCCTACGAGCAGTACTTC. Protein product: CASSLVLAGSYEQYF. Variable domain in full (rest from reference TRBV7-8 and TRBJ2-7): GAGVSQSPRYKVAKRGQDVALRCDPISGHVSLFWYQQALGQGPEFLTYFQNEAQLDKSGLPSDRFFAERPEGSVSTLKIQRTQQEDSAVYLCASSLVLAGSYEQYFGPGTRLTVT.